This TCR gamma chain emerged from a study of Vδ1+ human thymocytes. Study outcomes and limitations: Thymic TRG and TRD repertoires appeared highly polyclonal, with Gaussian CDR3 length distributions.

This clone was picked up a small number of times. What it recognizes is unknown. Extracted RNA was reverse transcribed into cDNA. Pooled V-gene forward primers with one constant-region reverse primer generated the CDR3 amplicons by multiplex PCR. TCRdb reapplied CATT to the multiplex PCR reads. The table records tens of thousands of gamma-chain clones, 20% to 25% of them present only once. Losses at the gene ends were 5 bases for V and 0 bases for J; bases not matched to a gene: 6. The CDR3 is 15 amino acids. In germline, CDR1 is VENAVY, CDR2 YDSYNSRV. The chain links TRGV8 to TRGJP2. The material sequenced was Vdelta1+ gamma-delta thymocytes from the thymus. Subset: FACS-sorted CD3+ TCRalphabeta- TCRVdelta1+ TCRVdelta2- thymocytes. The clonotype was recovered from a girl under three years old who had congenital heart surgery. The CDR3 region is CATWVPDSSDWIKTF. DNA for the CDR3: TGTGCCACCTGGGTCCCCGATAGTAGTGATTGGATCAAGACGTTT.